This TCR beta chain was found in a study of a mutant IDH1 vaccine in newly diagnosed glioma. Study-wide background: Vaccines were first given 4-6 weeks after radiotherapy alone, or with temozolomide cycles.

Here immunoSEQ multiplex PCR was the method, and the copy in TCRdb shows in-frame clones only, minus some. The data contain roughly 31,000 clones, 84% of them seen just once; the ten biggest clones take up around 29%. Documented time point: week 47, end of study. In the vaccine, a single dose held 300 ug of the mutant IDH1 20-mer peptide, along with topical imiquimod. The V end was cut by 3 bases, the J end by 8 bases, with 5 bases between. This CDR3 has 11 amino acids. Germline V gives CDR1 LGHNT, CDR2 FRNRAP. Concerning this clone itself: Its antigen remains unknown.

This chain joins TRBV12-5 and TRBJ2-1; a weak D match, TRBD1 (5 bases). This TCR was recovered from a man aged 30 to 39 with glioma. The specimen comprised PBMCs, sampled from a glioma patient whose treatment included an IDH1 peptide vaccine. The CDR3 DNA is TGTGCTAGTGGTTTAGGGGATGAGCAGTTCTTC. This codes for CASGLGDEQFF.